This T cell receptor (beta chain) was identified in a study of Graves' ophthalmopathy and Graves' hyperthyroidism. General observations from the study: The model predicted progression of ophthalmopathy with a sensitivity of 60% to 71%, and its specificity was about 76%. Blood repertoires reportedly contained most expanded thyroid clonotypes above 0.001 frequency.

This CDR3 is 15 amino acids long. The germline V gene has CDR1 MNHNS and CDR2 SASEGT. Trimming removed 6 bases at V and 5 bases at J, with 17 bases between. This clonotype was detected ten times or more. What it binds is not known. Certain patients, namely those with other autoimmune diseases, uncontrolled infections, pregnancy or lactation, were excluded. The authors used Ficoll-Paque density gradient centrifugation to separate PBMCs. The input was more than 8 ml of fresh peripheral blood. The TCR beta CDR3 regions underwent amplification from RNA transcripts. HTBI-primed RT-PCR formed the first round, and a multiplex PCR formed the second. TCRdb reprocessed the multiplex PCR reads with MiXCR, giving one entry per CDR3 protein. The profile shows some 400,000 distinct CDR3 sequences, 15% to 20% of them singletons.

The chain employs TRBV6-1 and TRBJ1-5, with D perhaps TRBD1 (5 bases). The TCR comes from a woman aged 18 to 35 with Graves' ophthalmopathy. Sequencing was carried out using peripheral blood. The CDR3, as DNA: TGTGCCAGCAGCGAGAACGGGGGGTCTGATCAGCCCCAGCATTTT. Translating gives CASSENGGSDQPQHF.